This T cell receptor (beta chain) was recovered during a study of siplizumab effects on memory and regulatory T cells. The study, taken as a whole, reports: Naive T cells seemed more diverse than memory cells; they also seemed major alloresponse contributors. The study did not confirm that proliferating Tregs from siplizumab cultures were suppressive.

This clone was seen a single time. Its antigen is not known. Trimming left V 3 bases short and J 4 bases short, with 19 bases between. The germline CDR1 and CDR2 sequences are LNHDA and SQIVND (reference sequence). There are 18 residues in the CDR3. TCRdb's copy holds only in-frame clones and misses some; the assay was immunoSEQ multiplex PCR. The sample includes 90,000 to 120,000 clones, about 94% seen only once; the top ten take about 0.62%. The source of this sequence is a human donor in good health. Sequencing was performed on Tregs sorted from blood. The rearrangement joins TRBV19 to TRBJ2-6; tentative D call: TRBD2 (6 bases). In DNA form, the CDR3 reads TGTGCCAGTAGTATCCCCGGAGGAGGGGAGACCGGGGCCAACGTCCTGACTTTC. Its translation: CASSIPGGGETGANVLTF.